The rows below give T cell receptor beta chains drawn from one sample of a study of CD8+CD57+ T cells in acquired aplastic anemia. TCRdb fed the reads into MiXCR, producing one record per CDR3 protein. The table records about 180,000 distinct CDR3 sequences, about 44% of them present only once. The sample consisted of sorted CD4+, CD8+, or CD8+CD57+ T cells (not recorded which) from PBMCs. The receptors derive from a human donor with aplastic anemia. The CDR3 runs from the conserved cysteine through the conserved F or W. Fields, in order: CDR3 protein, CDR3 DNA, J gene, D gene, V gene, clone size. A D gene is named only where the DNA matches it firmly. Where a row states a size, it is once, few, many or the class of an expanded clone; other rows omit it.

cdr3_aa: CSARMTGAHEKLFF; cdr3_nt: TGCAGTGCTAGAATGACAGGGGCACATGAAAAACTGTTTTTT; j_call: TRBJ1-4; d_call: TRBD1; v_call: TRBV20-1; clone_size: NA
cdr3_aa: CASSLSAQPTYEQYF; cdr3_nt: TGCGCCAGCAGCTTATCAGCCCAGCCAACCTACGAGCAGTACTTC; j_call: TRBJ2-7; d_call: NA; v_call: TRBV5-1; clone_size: NA
cdr3_aa: CASSEEGHGDYEQYF; cdr3_nt: TGTGCCAGCAGTGAAGAGGGACATGGGGACTACGAGCAGTACTTC; j_call: TRBJ2-7; d_call: NA; v_call: TRBV25-1; clone_size: NA
cdr3_aa: CASCRYSTERYGYTF; cdr3_nt: TGTGCCAGCTGTCGGTATTCGACAGAGAGATATGGCTACACCTTC; j_call: TRBJ1-2; d_call: NA; v_call: TRBV6-1; clone_size: NA
cdr3_aa: CATSRDLGQITEAFF; cdr3_nt: TGTGCCACCAGTAGAGATTTAGGCCAGATCACTGAAGCTTTCTTT; j_call: TRBJ1-1; d_call: NA; v_call: TRBV15; clone_size: NA
cdr3_aa: CASSVERGGCQPQHF; cdr3_nt: TGTGCCAGCAGCGTAGAAAGGGGAGGTTGTCAGCCCCAGCATTTT; j_call: TRBJ1-5; d_call: NA; v_call: TRBV9; clone_size: many
cdr3_aa: CASSQSIGTTYEQYF; cdr3_nt: TGCGCCAGCAGCCAATCTATCGGGACAACCTACGAGCAGTACTTC; j_call: TRBJ2-7; d_call: NA; v_call: TRBV4-1; clone_size: NA
cdr3_aa: CSVVSLRGYTF; cdr3_nt: TGCAGCGTTGTATCCTTGCGGGGCTACACCTTC; j_call: TRBJ1-2; d_call: NA; v_call: TRBV29-1; clone_size: NA
cdr3_aa: CASRAPGTGDNGQFF; cdr3_nt: TGTGCCAGCAGGGCTCCCGGGACAGGGGACAATGGGCAGTTCTTC; j_call: TRBJ2-1; d_call: TRBD1; v_call: TRBV2; clone_size: few
cdr3_aa: CASSKDLGGNQPQHF; cdr3_nt: TGTGCCAGCAGTAAGGACCTAGGGGGGAATCAGCCCCAGCATTTT; j_call: TRBJ1-5; d_call: NA; v_call: TRBV27; clone_size: few
cdr3_aa: CASSHLQEPGELFF; cdr3_nt: TGCGCCAGCAGTCATCTGCAGGAGCCCGGGGAGCTGTTTTTT; j_call: TRBJ2-2; d_call: NA; v_call: TRBV10-2; clone_size: NA
cdr3_aa: CASSFGTLNEQFF; cdr3_nt: TGTGCCAGCAGCTTTGGGACCCTCAATGAGCAGTTCTTC; j_call: TRBJ2-1; d_call: NA; v_call: TRBV7-6; clone_size: many
cdr3_aa: CSASPGQGANGYTF; cdr3_nt: TGCAGTGCTAGTCCGGGACAGGGGGCCAATGGCTACACCTTC; j_call: TRBJ1-2; d_call: TRBD1; v_call: TRBV20-1; clone_size: NA
cdr3_aa: CSVRTGNEKLFF; cdr3_nt: TGCAGCGTACGGACAGGAAATGAAAAACTGTTTTTT; j_call: TRBJ1-4; d_call: TRBD1; v_call: TRBV29-1; clone_size: once
cdr3_aa: CASSLNTFTDTQYF; cdr3_nt: TGTGCCAGCAGCTTAAATACCTTCACAGATACGCAGTATTTT; j_call: TRBJ2-3; d_call: NA; v_call: TRBV7-4; clone_size: NA
cdr3_aa: CASSLAYGSDTQYF; cdr3_nt: TGTGCCAGCAGCTTAGCTTACGGGTCAGATACGCAGTATTTT; j_call: TRBJ2-3; d_call: NA; v_call: TRBV7-2; clone_size: many
cdr3_aa: CASSEGLGSYEQYF; cdr3_nt: TGTGCCAGCAGTGAGGGGCTAGGCTCCTACGAGCAGTACTTC; j_call: TRBJ2-7; d_call: NA; v_call: TRBV25-1; clone_size: NA
cdr3_aa: CASSLTGQGVGLSYNSPLHF; cdr3_nt: TGTGCCAGCAGCTTAACGGGACAGGGGGTGGGCTTATCCTATAATTCACCCCTCCACTTT; j_call: TRBJ1-6; d_call: TRBD1; v_call: TRBV7-3; clone_size: many
cdr3_aa: CASSALGNRGEQYF; cdr3_nt: TGTGCCAGCAGCGCATTAGGGAATCGTGGCGAGCAGTACTTC; j_call: TRBJ2-7; d_call: NA; v_call: TRBV7-8; clone_size: few
cdr3_aa: CASSERPAGASNSPLHF; cdr3_nt: TGTGCCAGCAGTGAAAGGCCCGCGGGGGCCTCCAATTCACCCCTCCACTTT; j_call: TRBJ1-6; d_call: NA; v_call: TRBV2; clone_size: many
cdr3_aa: CASRRGPSSYNSPLHF; cdr3_nt: TGTGCCAGCAGAAGAGGCCCGAGCTCCTATAATTCACCCCTCCACTTT; j_call: TRBJ1-6; d_call: NA; v_call: TRBV7-8; clone_size: few
cdr3_aa: CASSRQGGNNEQFF; cdr3_nt: TGTGCCAGCAGTCGACAGGGCGGAAACAATGAGCAGTTCTTC; j_call: TRBJ2-1; d_call: TRBD1; v_call: TRBV6-2/TRBV6-3; clone_size: NA